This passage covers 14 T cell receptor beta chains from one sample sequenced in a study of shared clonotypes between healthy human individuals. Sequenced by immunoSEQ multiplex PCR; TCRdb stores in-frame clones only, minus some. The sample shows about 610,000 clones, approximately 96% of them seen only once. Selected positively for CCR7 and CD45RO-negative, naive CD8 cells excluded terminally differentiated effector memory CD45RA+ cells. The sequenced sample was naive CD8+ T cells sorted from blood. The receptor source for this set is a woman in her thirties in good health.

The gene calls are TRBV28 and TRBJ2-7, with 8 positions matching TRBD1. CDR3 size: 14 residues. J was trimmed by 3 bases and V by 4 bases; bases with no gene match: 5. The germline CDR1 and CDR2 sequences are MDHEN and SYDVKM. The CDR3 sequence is CASSSDRGGYEQYF. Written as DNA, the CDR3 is TGTGCCAGCAGTTCCGACAGGGGAGGCTACGAGCAGTACTTC.

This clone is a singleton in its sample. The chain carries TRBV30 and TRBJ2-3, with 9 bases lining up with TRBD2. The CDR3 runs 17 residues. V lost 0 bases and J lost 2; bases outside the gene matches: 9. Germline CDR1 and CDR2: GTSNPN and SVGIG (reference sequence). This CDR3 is CAWSVLGREGSTDTQYF. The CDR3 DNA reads TGTGCCTGGAGTGTACTAGGGCGGGAGGGGTCCACAGATACGCAGTATTTT.

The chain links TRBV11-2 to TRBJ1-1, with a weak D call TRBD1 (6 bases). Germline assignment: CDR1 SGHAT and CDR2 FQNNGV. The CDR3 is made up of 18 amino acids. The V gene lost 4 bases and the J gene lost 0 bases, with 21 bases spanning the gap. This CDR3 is CASSYGGTPYLMNTEAFF. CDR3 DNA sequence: TGTGCCAGCAGCTACGGAGGGACACCATACCTCATGAACACTGAAGCTTTCTTT.

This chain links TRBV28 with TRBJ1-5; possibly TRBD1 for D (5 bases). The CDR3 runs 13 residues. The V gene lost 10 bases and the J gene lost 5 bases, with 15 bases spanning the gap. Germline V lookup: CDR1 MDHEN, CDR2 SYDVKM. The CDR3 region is CATQGWEDQPQHF. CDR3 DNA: TGTGCCACCCAGGGTTGGGAAGATCAGCCCCAGCATTTT.

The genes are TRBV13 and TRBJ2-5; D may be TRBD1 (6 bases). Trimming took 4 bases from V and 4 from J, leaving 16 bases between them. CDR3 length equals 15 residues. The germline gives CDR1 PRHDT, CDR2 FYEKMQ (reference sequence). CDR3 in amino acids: CASSSNQGSGETQYF. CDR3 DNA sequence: TGTGCCAGCAGCTCTAATCAGGGGAGCGGAGAGACCCAGTACTTC. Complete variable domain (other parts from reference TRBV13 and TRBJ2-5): AAGVIQSPRHLIKEKRETATLKCYPIPRHDTVYWYQQGPGQDPQFLISFYEKMQSDKGSIPDRFSAQQFSDYHSELNMSSLELGDSALYFCASSSNQGSGETQYFGPGTRLLVL.

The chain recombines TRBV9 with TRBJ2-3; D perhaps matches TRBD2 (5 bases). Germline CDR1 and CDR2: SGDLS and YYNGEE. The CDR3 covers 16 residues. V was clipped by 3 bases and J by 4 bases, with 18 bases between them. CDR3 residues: CASSGSGSVYADTQYF. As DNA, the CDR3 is TGTGCCAGCAGCGGGAGCGGCAGCGTGTACGCAGATACGCAGTATTTT.

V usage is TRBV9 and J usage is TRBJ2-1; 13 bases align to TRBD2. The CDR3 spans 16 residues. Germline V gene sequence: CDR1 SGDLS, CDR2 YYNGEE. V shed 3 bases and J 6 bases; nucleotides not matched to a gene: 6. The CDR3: CASSETGTSGANEQFF. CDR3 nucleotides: TGTGCCAGCAGCGAAACCGGGACTAGCGGGGCCAATGAGCAGTTCTTC.

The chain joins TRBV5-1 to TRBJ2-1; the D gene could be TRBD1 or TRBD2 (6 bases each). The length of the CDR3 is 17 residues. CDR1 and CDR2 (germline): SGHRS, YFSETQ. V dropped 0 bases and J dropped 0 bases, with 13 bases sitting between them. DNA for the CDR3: TGCGCCAGCAGCTTGGCCTCCGGGGGCTACTCCTACAATGAGCAGTTCTTC. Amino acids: CASSLASGGYSYNEQFF.

The CDR3 bases are TGTGCCAGTAGTATAAAGCTAGCTCGTCCCGGGGAGCTGTTTTTT. It yields the protein CASSIKLARPGELFF. The J gene is TRBJ2-2, the V gene TRBV19; tentative D call: TRBD2 (5 bases). V dropped 2 bases and J dropped 6 bases, with 13 bases sitting between them. Germline-derived CDR1 and CDR2 are LNHDA and SQIVND (reference sequence). The CDR3 covers 15 residues.

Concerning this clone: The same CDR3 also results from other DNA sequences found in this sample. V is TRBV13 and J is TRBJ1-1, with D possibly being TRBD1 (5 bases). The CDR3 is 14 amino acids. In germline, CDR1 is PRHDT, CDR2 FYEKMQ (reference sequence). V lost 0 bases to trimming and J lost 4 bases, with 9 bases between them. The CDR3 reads CASSLGRGGTEAFF. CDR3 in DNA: TGTGCCAGCAGCTTAGGCCGGGGGGGCACTGAAGCTTTCTTT.

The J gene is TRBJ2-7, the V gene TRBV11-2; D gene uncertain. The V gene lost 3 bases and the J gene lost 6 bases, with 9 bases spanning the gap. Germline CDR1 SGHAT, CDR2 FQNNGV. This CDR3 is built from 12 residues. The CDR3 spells CASSFVGAEQYF. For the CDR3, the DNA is TGTGCCAGCAGCTTCGTCGGCGCCGAGCAGTACTTC.

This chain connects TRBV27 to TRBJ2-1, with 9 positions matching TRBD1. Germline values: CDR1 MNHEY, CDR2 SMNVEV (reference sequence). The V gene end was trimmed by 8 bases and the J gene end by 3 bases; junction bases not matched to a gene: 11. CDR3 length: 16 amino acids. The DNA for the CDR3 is TGTGCCAGCTTCTCTTCTACAGGGGGCTTCTACAATGAGCAGTTCTTC. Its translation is CASFSSTGGFYNEQFF.

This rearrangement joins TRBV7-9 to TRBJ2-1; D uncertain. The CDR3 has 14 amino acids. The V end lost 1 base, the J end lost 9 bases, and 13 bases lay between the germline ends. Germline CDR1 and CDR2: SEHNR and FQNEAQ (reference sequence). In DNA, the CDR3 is TGTGCCAGCAGCTTAGATCTTGCAGTCGTTGAGCAGTTCTTC. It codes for CASSLDLAVVEQFF. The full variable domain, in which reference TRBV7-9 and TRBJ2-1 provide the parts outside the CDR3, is DTGVSQNPRHKITKRGQNVTFRCDPISEHNRLYWYRQTLGQGPEFLTYFQNEAQLEKSRLLSDRFSAERPKGSFSTLEIQRTEQGDSAMYLCASSLDLAVVEQFFGPGTRLTVL.

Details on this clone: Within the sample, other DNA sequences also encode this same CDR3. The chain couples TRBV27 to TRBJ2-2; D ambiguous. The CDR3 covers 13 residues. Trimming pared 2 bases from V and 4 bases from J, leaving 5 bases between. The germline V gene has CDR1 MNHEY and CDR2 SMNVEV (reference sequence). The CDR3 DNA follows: TGTGCCAGCAGTTTAGGGGTCACCGGGGAGCTGTTTTTT. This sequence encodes CASSLGVTGELFF.